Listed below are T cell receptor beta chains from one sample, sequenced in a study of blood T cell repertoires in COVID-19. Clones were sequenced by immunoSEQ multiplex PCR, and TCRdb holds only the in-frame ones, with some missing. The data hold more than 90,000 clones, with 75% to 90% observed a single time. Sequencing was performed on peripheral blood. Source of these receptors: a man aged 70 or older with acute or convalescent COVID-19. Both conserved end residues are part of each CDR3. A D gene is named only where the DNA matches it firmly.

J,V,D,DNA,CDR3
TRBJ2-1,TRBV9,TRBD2,TGTGCCAGCAGCACTAGCGGGAGCTCCTACAATGAGCAGTTCTTC,CASSTSGSSYNEQFF
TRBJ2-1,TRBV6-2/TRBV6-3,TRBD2,TGTGCCAGCGGCCGCAGCCGGGCGGGGGGTAGTAGTGAGCAGTTCTTC,CASGRSRAGGSSEQFF
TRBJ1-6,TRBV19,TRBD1,TGTGCCACCCGCCCGGTGACAGGGGGGAACAATTCACCCCTCCACTTT,CATRPVTGGNNSPLHF
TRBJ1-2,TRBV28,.,TGTGCCAGCTCCGGGTTTTTTTTTGGCTACACCTTC,CASSGFFFGYTF
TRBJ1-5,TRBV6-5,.,TGTGCCAGCAGGGTCCGAGGGGGGGGTGGTCAGCCCCAGCATTTT,CASRVRGGGGQPQHF
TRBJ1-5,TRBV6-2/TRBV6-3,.,TGTGCCAGCAGTTTAGAGGGTTTGAGCAATCAGCCCCAGCATTTT,CASSLEGLSNQPQHF
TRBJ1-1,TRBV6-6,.,TGTGCCAGCCGGGACATCTTATCTGAAGCTTTCTTT,CASRDILSEAFF
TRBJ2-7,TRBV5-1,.,TGCGCCAGCAGCGACCCTCGACGGGGAGCCCTCTACGAGCAGTACTTC,CASSDPRRGALYEQYF
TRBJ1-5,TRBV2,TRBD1,TGTGCCAGCAACCGGGACAGGGGGGATCAGCCCCAGCATTTT,CASNRDRGDQPQHF
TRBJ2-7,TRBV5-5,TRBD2,TGTGCCAGCAGCTTGGGGACGGGACTAGTCTACTACGAGCAGTACTTC,CASSLGTGLVYYEQYF
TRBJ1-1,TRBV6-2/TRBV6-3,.,TGTGCCAGCAGTTGGGAGGCGGGCACTGAAGCTTTCTTT,CASSWEAGTEAFF
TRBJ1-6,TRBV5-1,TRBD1,TGCGCCAGCAGCGGAACAGGGGGTAATTCACCCCTCCACTTT,CASSGTGGNSPLHF
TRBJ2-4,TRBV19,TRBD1,TGTGCCAGTAGTAGCCCCAGTCGGACAGGGGGTTCGGCCAAAAACATTCAGTACTTC,CASSSPSRTGGSAKNIQYF
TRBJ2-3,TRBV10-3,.,TGTGCCATCGCGAATGGGGGCGGAGAGGTAACGCAGTATTTT,CAIANGGGEVTQYF
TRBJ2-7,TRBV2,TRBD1,TGTGCCAGCGGATTGAGGGGGCTACCGTCCTACGAGCAGTACTTC,CASGLRGLPSYEQYF
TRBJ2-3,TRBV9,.,TGTGCCAGCAGCGTAGCTGCGGTCTCACCAGATACGCAGTATTTT,CASSVAAVSPDTQYF
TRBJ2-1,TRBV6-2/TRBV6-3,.,TGTGCCAGCAGTTACTCGGAGCGGAGCTTCAACAATGAGCAGTTCTTC,CASSYSERSFNNEQFF
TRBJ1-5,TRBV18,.,TGTGCCAGCTCATCAGGACAGAGAAATCAGCCCCAGCATTTT,CASSSGQRNQPQHF
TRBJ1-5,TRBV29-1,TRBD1,TGCAGCGTATCTGACAGGGAGGATCAGCCCCAGCATTTT,CSVSDREDQPQHF
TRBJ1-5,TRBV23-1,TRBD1,TGCGCCAGCTCCCGGGACAGGGGATTGGTAAGCAATCAGCCCCAGCATTTT,CASSRDRGLVSNQPQHF
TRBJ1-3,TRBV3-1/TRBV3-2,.,TGTGCCAGCAGCCAAGATTCGGGTATCTCTGGAAACACCATATATTTT,CASSQDSGISGNTIYF
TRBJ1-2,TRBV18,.,TGTGCCAGCTCACGAACCACAGGGTCAGGCGCGGATAACTATGGCTACACCTTC,CASSRTTGSGADNYGYTF
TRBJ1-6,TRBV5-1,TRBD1,TGCGCCAGCAGCTTGGCACAGGGGGGGAATTCACCCCTCCACTTT,CASSLAQGGNSPLHF
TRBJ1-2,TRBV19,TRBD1,TGTGCCAGTAGTACTCTCGACAGGGTAAATGGCTACACCTTC,CASSTLDRVNGYTF